This T cell receptor (beta chain) was observed in a study of response to subunit inactivated influenza vaccine. MiXCR, applied by TCRdb to the RT-PCR reads, yields one record per CDR3 protein. The sample gives approximately 500,000 distinct CDR3 sequences, approximately 24% of which show up once; under 3.5% is in the top ten. This clonotype was recorded once. Per germline, CDR1 SGHAT and CDR2 FQNNGV. V dropped 0 bases and J dropped 5 bases, with 14 bases sitting between them. This CDR3 comprises 15 residues. These same records also appear under a second study, on T cells expressing NK-cell markers. Turning to that study: TCR beta cDNA was generated via 5'RACE template switching incorporating UMIs. Each TCR beta repertoire originated in sorted T cells that were CD3+CD56+NKG2C+, CD3+CD56+NKG2C- or CD3+CD56-NKG2C+. There were seven HCMV-seropositive donors and one seronegative donor among the eight sequenced. Each of about six donors carried dominant NKG2C+ clonotypes accounting for about 1.0-7.5% of CD8+ T cells. The CD3+CD56-NKG2C+ fraction of several donors was also led by these clonotypes.

The clonotype comes from a man between 50 and 59 years old who received an inactivated influenza vaccine. The chain has TRBV11-2 and TRBJ2-7; TRBD1 is a possible D gene (5 bases). This sample comprised CD4+ T cells sorted from PBMCs, obtained roughly 12 days after vaccination. The CDR3 loop reads CASSLEVQGGHEQYF. The CDR3 DNA follows: TGTGCCAGCAGCTTAGAGGTTCAGGGTGGGCACGAGCAGTACTTC.